The count of the clone carrying this TCR beta chain is one. The CDR3 has 12 residues. The germline gives CDR1 MNHEY, CDR2 SMNVEV (reference sequence). V lost 3 bases, J lost 10 bases, and 13 bases lay in between. Repertoires were generated with immunoSEQ multiplex PCR, while TCRdb's copy carries only in-frame clones and drops some. Of 87,000 or so clones in the sample, roughly 88% were seen once. This entry belongs to a study of blood T cell repertoires in COVID-19. On the study more broadly: Material from acute and convalescent COVID-19 was sourced from the United States, Italy and Spain. In each case, the material was cDNA or gDNA derived from T cells, B-cell-depleted T cells, or PBMCs.

V and J are TRBV27 and TRBJ2-7, with a tentative D call TRBD1 (5 bases). The sequence was obtained from a woman older than 75 with COVID-19, enrolled during active disease. The sample was peripheral blood. The CDR3 DNA reads as TGTGCCAGCAGTTTCGTGCAGGGCCCTCAGTACTTC. As protein: CASSFVQGPQYF.